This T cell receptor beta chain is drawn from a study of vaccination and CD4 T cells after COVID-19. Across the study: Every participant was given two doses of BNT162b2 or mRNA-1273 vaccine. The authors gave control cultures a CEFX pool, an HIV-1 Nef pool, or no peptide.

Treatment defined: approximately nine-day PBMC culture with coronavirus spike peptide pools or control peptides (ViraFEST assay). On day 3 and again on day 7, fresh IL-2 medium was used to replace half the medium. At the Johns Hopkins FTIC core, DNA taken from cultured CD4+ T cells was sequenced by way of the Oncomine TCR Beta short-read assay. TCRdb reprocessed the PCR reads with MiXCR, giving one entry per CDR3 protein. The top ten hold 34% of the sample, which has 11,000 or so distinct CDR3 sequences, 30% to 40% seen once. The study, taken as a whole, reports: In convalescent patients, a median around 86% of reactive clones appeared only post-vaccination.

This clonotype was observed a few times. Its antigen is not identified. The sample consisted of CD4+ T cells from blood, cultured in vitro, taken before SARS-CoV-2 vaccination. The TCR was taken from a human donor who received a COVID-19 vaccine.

The CDR3 is CASSGGWADTQYF. The CDR3 DNA sequence: TGTGCCAGCAGTGGGGGGTGGGCAGATACGCAGTATTTT. V usage is TRBV2 and J usage is TRBJ2-3; TRBD1 or TRBD2 may be the D gene (5 bases each). CDR3 length: 13 amino acids. Trimming took 4 bases from V and 4 from J, leaving 9 bases between them. CDR1 is SNHLY, CDR2 FYNNEI, per germline.